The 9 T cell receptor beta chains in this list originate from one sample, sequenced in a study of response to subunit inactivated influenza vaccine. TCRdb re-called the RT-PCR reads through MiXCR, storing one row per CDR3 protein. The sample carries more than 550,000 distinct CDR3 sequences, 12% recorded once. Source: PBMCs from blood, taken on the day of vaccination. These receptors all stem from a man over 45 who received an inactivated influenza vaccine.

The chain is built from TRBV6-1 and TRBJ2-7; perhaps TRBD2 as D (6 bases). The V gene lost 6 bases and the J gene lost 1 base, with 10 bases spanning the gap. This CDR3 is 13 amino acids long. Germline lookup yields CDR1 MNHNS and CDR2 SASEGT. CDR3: CASRASASYEQYF. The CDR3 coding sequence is TGTGCCAGCAGGGCTAGCGCATCCTACGAGCAGTACTTC.

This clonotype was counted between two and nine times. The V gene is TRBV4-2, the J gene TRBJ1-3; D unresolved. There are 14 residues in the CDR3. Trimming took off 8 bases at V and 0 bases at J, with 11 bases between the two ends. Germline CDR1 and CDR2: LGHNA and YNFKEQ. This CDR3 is CASGGFNSGNTIYF. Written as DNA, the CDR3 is TGTGCCAGCGGCGGGTTCAACTCTGGAAACACCATATATTTT.

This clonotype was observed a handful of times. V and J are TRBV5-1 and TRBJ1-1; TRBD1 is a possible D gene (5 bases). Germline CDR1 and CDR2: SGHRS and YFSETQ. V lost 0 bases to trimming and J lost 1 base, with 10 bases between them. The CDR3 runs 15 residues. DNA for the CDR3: TGCGCCAGCAGCTTGGGAGGGCAGGGGAACACTGAAGCTTTCTTT. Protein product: CASSLGGQGNTEAFF.

This CDR3 reads CSASPEGTGGEKLFF. The DNA of the CDR3 is TGCAGTGCTAGCCCAGAGGGGACAGGAGGTGAAAAACTGTTTTTT. The chain couples TRBV20-1 to TRBJ1-4, with 8 nucleotides matching TRBD1. This CDR3 contains 15 residues. CDR1 and CDR2 from the germline V gene are DFQATT and SNEGSKA (reference sequence). The J segment lost 7 bases and the V segment lost 3 bases, leaving 10 bases of the junction unmatched.

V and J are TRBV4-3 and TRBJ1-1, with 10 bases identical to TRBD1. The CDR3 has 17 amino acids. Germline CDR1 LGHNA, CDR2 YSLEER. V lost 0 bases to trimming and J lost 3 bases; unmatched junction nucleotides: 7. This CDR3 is CASSQDPRTGGYTEAFF. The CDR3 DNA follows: TGCGCCAGCAGCCAAGATCCCAGGACAGGGGGTTACACTGAAGCTTTCTTT.

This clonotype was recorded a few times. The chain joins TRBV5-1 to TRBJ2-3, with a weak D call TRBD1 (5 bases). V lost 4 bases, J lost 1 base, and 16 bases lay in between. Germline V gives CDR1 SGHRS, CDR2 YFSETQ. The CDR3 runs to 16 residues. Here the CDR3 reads CASSQLRQIRTDTQYF. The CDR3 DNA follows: TGCGCCAGCAGCCAGCTACGACAGATTCGCACAGATACGCAGTATTTT. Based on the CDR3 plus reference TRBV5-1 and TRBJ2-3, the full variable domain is KAGVTQTPRYLIKTRGQQVTLSCSPISGHRSVSWYQQTPGQGLQFLFEYFSETQRNKGNFPGRFSGRQFSNSRSEMNVSTLELGDSALYLCASSQLRQIRTDTQYFGPGTRLTVL.

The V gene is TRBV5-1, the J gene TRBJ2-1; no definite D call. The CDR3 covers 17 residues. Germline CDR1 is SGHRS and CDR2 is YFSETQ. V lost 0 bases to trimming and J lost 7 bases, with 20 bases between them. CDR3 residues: CASSLEVVTGIGNEQFF. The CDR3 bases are TGCGCCAGCAGCTTGGAGGTTGTCACGGGCATCGGGAATGAGCAGTTCTTC.

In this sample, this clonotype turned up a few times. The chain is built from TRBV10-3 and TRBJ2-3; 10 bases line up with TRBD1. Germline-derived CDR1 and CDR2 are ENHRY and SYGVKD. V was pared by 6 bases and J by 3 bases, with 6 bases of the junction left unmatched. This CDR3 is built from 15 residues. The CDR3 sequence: CAISLTGGATDTQYF. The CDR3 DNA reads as TGTGCCATCAGCCTGACAGGGGGCGCGACAGATACGCAGTATTTT.

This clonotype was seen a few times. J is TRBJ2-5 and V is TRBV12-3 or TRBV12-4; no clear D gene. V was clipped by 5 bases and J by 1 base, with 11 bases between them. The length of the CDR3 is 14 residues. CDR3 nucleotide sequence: TGTGCCAGCAGTCTTACACGACCCCAAGAGACCCAGTACTTC. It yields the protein CASSLTRPQETQYF.